This record looks at one T cell receptor (beta chain) sequence and its context. These data belong to a study of blood T cell repertoires in COVID-19. Trimming left V 0 bases short and J 8 bases short, with 18 bases between. Germline loops: CDR1 SGHNT, CDR2 YYREEE (reference sequence). The CDR3 loop spans 16 amino acids. Method: immunoSEQ multiplex PCR; TCRdb's copy keeps in-frame clones and lacks some. Among roughly 250,000 clones listed, 85% to 95% were seen once. V and J are TRBV5-4 and TRBJ2-1; D might be TRBD2 (6 bases). Sequenced: PBMCs or T cells enriched from blood (not recorded which). This receptor was taken from a woman between 18 and 29 years old who had recovered from COVID-19. The CDR3 region has the DNA TGTGCCAGCAGCTTGGTCGCGACTAGGAATACGCATGAGCAGTTCTTC. This gives the protein CASSLVATRNTHEQFF.